The T cell receptor (beta chain) under discussion was sequenced for a study of CD8+ T cells in alopecia areata. V was pared by 4 bases and J by 5 bases, with 4 bases of the junction left unmatched. Germline CDR1 is SGDLS and CDR2 is YYNGEE. The CDR3 runs to 13 residues. Treatment reported: oral pan-JAK inhibitor, 5-10 mg twice daily. Alopecia areata patients provided lesional scalp punch biopsies and peripheral blood. RNA extraction and reverse transcription yielded cDNA as sequencing template. The repertoire was sequenced with immunoSEQ multiplex PCR; TCRdb's copy has only in-frame clones and lacks some. The sample consists of about 110,000 clones, roughly 84% of them appearing once.

This chain links TRBV9 with TRBJ2-7; the match to TRBD1 covers 9 bases. Material: CD8+ T cells sorted from blood, obtained at week 24, from a patient treated with tofacitinib. The source is a human donor with alopecia areata. In DNA form, the CDR3 reads TGTGCCAGCAGCCTGGGACAGGGCGACGAGCAGTACTTC. Amino acids: CASSLGQGDEQYF.